These 4 T cell receptor beta chains came from one sample sequenced in a study of early stage breast cancer tumors. Using immunoSEQ multiplex PCR, the repertoire was profiled, and TCRdb retains in-frame clones only, with some absent. The sample has more than 55,000 clones, 80% seen once; the top ten hold around 5%. The sequenced sample consisted of blood. Receptors originate from a person aged 35-50 years with breast cancer.

The rearrangement links TRBV19 to TRBJ2-5; D gene ambiguous. Germline CDR1 is LNHDA and CDR2 is SQIVND (reference sequence). This CDR3 has 12 amino acids. Trimming stripped 2 bases from V and 5 bases from J, with 6 bases between. The CDR3 loop reads CASSITRETQYF. Written as DNA, the CDR3 is TGTGCCAGTAGTATAACCCGGGAGACCCAGTACTTC.

This clone was counted a single time. The genes are TRBV29-1 and TRBJ2-5, with D possibly being TRBD2 (6 bases). The CDR3 has 14 residues. The V end lost 4 bases, the J end lost 5 bases, and 17 bases lay between the germline ends. Germline CDR1 reads SQVTM; CDR2 reads ANQGSEA. The CDR3 loop reads CSVGFGGARETQYF. CDR3 DNA: TGCAGCGTTGGGTTCGGGGGAGCTCGGGAGACCCAGTACTTC.

In this sample, this clone turned up once. This chain links TRBV4-1 with TRBJ2-1, with TRBD2 as a possible D gene (5 bases). This CDR3 is 16 amino acids long. The ends were cut back, 2 bases at V and 0 bases at J, with 11 bases in the middle. Germline V gives CDR1 MGHRA, CDR2 YSYEKL. This CDR3 is CASSQITSGSYNEQFF. The CDR3 DNA reads as TGCGCCAGCAGCCAAATTACCAGCGGCTCCTACAATGAGCAGTTCTTC.

The CDR3 nucleotides are TGTGCCAGCAGCTCGTGGGGAATCAAGAATGAGCAGTTCTTC. It specifies CASSSWGIKNEQFF. V and J are TRBV28 and TRBJ2-1; no clear D. The CDR3 has 14 residues. Between the trimmed V and J ends, which lost 6 bases and 7 bases, there was a span of 16 bases. CDR1 is MDHEN and CDR2 is SYDVKM in the germline V gene.